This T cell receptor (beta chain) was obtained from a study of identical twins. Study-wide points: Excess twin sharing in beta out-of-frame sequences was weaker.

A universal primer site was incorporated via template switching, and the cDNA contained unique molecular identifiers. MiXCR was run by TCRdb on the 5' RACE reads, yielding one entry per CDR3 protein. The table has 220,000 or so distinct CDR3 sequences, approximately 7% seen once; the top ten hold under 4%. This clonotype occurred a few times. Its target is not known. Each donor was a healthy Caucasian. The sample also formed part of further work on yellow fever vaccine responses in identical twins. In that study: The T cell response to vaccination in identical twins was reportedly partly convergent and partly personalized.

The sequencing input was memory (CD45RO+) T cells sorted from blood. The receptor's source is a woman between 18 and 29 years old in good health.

CDR3 loop: CATSEGTRKFF. The CDR3 DNA follows: TGTGCCACCAGTGAGGGGACTAGGAAGTTCTTC. The chain is built from TRBV24-1 and TRBJ2-1; 8 bases map to TRBD2. J gave up 14 bases and V 4 bases, and 3 bases lay outside the gene matches. Germline-derived CDR1 and CDR2 are KGHDR and SFDVKD. The CDR3 runs 11 residues.